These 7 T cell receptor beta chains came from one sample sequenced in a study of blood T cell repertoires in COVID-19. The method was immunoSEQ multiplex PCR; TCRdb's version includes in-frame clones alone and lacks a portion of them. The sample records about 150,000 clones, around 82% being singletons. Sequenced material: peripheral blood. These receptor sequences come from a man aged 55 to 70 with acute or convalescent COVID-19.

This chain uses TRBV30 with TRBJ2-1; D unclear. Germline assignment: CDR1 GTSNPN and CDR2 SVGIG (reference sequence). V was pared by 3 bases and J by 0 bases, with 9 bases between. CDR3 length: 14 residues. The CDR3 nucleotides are TGTGCCTGGAGCTCCTTGAGCTCCTACAATGAGCAGTTCTTC. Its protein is CAWSSLSSYNEQFF.

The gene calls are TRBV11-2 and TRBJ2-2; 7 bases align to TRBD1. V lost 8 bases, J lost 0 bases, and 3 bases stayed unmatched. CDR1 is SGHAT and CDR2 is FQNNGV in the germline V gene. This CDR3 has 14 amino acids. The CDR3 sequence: CASGRGTNTGELFF. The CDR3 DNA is TGTGCCAGCGGCAGGGGGACGAACACCGGGGAGCTGTTTTTT.

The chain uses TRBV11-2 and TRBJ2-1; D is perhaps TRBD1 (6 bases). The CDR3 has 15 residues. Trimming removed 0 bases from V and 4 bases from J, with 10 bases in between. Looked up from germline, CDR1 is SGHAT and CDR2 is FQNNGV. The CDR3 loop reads CASSLDRDTYNEQFF. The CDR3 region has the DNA TGTGCCAGCAGCTTAGACCGGGACACTTACAATGAGCAGTTCTTC.

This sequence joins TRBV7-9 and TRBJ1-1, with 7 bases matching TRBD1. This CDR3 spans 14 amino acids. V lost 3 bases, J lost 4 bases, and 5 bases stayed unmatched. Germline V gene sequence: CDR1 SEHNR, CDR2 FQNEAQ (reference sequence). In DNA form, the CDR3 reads TGTGCCAGCAGCTTCGGGCAGGGGGGCACTGAAGCTTTCTTT. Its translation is CASSFGQGGTEAFF.

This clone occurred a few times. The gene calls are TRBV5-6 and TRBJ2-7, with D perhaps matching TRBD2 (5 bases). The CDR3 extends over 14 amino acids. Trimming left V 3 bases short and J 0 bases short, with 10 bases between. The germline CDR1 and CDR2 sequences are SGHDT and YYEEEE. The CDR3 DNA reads TGTGCCAGCAGCTCAATCCGGGGCTCCTACGAGCAGTACTTC. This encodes CASSSIRGSYEQYF.

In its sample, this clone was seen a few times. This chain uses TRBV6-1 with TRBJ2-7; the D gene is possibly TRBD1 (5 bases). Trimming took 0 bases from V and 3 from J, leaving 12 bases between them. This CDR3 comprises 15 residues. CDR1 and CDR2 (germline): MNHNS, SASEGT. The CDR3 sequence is CASSEARGAYYEQYF. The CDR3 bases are TGTGCCAGCAGTGAAGCGCGTGGGGCCTACTACGAGCAGTACTTC.

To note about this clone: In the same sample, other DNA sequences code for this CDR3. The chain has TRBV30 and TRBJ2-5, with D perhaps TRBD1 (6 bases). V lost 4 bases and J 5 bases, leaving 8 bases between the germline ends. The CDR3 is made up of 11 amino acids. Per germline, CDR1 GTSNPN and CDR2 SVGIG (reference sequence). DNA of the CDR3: TGTGCCTGGACAGGGGCGGAGACCCAGTACTTC. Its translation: CAWTGAETQYF.